This T cell receptor (beta chain) was identified during a study of cytomegalovirus exposure and HLA in healthy donors. Use of 60 Vbeta and 13 Jbeta primers characterized the PCR. Produced via immunoSEQ multiplex PCR; TCRdb's table is partial and in-frame only. There are some 88,000 clones in the sample; 60% to 80% occur only once, and approximately 6% lies in the top ten. CDR1 and CDR2 (germline): MGHRA, YSYEKL. The CDR3 consists of 15 residues. The J segment lost 4 bases and the V segment lost 4 bases, leaving 6 bases of the junction unmatched. In this sample, this clone turned up a few times. This TCR was recovered from a woman aged 25 to 45 in good health and CMV-seronegative. The sample was PBMCs. The rearrangement uses TRBV4-1 and TRBJ1-1; 10 nucleotides align to TRBD1. CDR3 sequence (DNA): TGCGCCAGCAGCCTGCGGGGACAGGGGACCACTGAAGCTTTCTTT. Translating gives CASSLRGQGTTEAFF.